Presented here are 2 T cell receptor beta chains from one specimen sequenced in a study of cytomegalovirus exposure and HLA in healthy donors. The PCR contained 60 Vbeta and 13 Jbeta primers. This table comes from immunoSEQ multiplex PCR, and its TCRdb copy is limited to in-frame clones, with some not included. The sample lists about 140,000 clones, approximately 57% occurring once. Material for sequencing was PBMCs. These receptors originate from a male donor in good health and CMV-seronegative.

Comment on this clone: A junction boundary mismatches the germline segment, possibly from a read error. The sample holds other DNA sequences that translate to the same CDR3. The rearrangement links TRBV10-3 to TRBJ1-1, with a possible D match to TRBD1 (6 bases). The CDR3 has 14 amino acids. Looked up from germline, CDR1 is ENHRY and CDR2 is SYGVKD. The CDR3 loop is CAISDVAGVGEAFF. The CDR3 DNA reads as TGCGCCATCAGTGATGTCGCAGGGGTAGGGGAAGCTTTCTTT.

Only a few counts were recorded for this clone. The chain's CDR3 is CASSRRTTGRSMNTEAFF. The CDR3 bases are TGTGCCAGCAGCCGACGGACGACAGGGCGATCAATGAACACTGAAGCTTTCTTT. The J gene is TRBJ1-1, the V gene TRBV7-8; 7 bases are a match to TRBD1. CDR3 length: 18 amino acids. CDR1 is SGHVS, CDR2 FQNEAQ, per germline. J was trimmed by 0 bases and V by 5 bases; bases with no gene match: 15.